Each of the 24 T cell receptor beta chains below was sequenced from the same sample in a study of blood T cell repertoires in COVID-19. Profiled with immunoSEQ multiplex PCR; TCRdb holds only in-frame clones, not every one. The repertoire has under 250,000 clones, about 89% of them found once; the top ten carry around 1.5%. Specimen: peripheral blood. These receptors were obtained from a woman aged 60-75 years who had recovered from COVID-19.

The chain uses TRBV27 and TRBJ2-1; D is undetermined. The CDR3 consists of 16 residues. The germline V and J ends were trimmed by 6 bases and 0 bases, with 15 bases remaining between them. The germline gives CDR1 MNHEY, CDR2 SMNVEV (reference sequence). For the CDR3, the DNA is TGTGCCAGCAGCCCTAAAGAACTAAGCTCCTACAATGAGCAGTTCTTC. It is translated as CASSPKELSSYNEQFF.

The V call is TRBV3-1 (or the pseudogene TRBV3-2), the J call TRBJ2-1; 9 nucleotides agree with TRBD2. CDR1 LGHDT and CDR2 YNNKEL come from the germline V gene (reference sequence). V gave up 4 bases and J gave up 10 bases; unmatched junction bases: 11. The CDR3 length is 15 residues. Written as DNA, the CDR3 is TGTGCCAGCAGCCTCTCAGGGCGGGGGGGCAGGGAGCAGTTCTTC. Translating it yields CASSLSGRGGREQFF.

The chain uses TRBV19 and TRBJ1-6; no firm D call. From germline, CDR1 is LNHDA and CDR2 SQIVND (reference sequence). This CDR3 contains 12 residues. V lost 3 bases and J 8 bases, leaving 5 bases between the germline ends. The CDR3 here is CASSIRDSPLHF. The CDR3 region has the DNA TGTGCCAGTAGTATCCGAGATTCACCCCTCCACTTT.

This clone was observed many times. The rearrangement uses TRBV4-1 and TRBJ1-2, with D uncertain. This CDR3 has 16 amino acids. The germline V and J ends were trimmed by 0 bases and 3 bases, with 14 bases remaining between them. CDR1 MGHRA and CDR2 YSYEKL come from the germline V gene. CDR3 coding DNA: TGCGCCAGCAGCCAAGATTTGGGCAGGTCTGACTATGGCTACACCTTC. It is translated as CASSQDLGRSDYGYTF.

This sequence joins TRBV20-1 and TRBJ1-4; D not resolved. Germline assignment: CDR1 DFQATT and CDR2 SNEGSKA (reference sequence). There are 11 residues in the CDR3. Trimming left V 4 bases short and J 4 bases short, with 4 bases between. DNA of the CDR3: TGCAGTGCTATCATTAATGAAAAACTGTTTTTT. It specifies CSAIINEKLFF.

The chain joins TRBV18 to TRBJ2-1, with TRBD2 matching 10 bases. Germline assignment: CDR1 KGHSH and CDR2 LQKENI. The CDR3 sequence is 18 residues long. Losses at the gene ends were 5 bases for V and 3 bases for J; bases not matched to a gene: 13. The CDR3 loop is CASSATLASGGYYNEQFF. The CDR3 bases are TGTGCCAGCTCAGCCACGTTGGCTAGCGGGGGTTACTACAATGAGCAGTTCTTC. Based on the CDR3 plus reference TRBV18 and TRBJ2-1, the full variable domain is NAGVMQNPRHLVRRRGQEARLRCSPMKGHSHVYWYRQLPEEGLKFMVYLQKENIIDESGMPKERFSAEFPKEGPSILRIQQVVRGDSAAYFCASSATLASGGYYNEQFFGPGTRLTVL.

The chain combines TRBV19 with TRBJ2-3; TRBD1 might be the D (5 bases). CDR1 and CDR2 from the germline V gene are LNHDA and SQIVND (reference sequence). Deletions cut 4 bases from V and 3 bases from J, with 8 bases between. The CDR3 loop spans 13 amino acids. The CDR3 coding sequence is TGTGCCAGTAGTAGCAGACAGACAGATACGCAGTATTTT. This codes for CASSSRQTDTQYF.

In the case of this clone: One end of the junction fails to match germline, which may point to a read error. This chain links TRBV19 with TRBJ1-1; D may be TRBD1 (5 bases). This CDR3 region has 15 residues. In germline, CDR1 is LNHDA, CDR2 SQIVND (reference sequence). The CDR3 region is CASSLGQGLKTEAFF. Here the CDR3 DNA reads TGTGCCAGTAGTCTAGGTCAGGGTTTGAAAACTGAAGCTTTCTTT.

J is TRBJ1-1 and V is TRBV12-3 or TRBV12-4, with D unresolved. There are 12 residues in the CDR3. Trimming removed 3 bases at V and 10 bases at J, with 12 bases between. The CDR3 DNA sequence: TGTGCCAGCAGTTTTGGGCGATTGGGAGCTTTCTTT. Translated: CASSFGRLGAFF.

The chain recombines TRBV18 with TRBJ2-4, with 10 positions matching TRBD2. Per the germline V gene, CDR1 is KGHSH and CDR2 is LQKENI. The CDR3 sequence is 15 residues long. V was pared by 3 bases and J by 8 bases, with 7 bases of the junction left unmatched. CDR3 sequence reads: CASSPGAGGPDIQYF. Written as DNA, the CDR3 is TGTGCCAGCTCACCGGGAGCGGGGGGGCCGGACATTCAGTACTTC.

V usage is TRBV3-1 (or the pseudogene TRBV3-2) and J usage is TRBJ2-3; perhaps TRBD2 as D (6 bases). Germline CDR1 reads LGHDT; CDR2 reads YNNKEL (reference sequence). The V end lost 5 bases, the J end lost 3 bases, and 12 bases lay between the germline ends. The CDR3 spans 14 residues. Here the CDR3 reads CASSTNLATDTQYF. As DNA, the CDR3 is TGTGCCAGCAGCACCAACCTAGCGACAGATACGCAGTATTTT.

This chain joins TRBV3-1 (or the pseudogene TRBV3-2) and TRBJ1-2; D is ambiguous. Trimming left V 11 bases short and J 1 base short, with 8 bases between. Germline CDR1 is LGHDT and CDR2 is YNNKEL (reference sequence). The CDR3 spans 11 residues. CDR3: CASGFNYGYTF. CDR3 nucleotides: TGTGCCTCAGGATTTAACTATGGCTACACCTTC.

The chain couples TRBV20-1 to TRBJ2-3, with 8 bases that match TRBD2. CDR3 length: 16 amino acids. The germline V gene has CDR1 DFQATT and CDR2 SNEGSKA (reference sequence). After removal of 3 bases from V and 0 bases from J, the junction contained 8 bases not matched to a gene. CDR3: CSASVAGTFSTDTQYF. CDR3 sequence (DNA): TGCAGTGCTAGTGTAGCGGGGACCTTTAGCACAGATACGCAGTATTTT.

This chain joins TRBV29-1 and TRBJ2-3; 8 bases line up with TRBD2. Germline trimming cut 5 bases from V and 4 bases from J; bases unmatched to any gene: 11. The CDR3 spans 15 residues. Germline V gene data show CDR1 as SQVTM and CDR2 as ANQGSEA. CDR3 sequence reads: CSVSSGGGMPDTQYF. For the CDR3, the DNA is TGCAGCGTTTCCAGCGGGGGCGGGATGCCAGATACGCAGTATTTT.

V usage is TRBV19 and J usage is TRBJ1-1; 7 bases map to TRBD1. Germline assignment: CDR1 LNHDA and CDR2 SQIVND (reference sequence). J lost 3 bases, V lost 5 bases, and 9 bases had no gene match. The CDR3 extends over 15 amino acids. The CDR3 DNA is TGTGCCAGTAGTCTCGTGGGAGACAGGGACACTGAAGCTTTCTTT. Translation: CASSLVGDRDTEAFF.

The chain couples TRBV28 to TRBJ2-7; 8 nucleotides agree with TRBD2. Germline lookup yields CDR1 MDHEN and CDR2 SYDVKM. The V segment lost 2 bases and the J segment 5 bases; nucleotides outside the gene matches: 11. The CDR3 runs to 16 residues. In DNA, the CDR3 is TGTGCCAGCAGTTTAGTACGAGCGGGGGCGGCCCACGAGCAGTACTTC. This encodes CASSLVRAGAAHEQYF.

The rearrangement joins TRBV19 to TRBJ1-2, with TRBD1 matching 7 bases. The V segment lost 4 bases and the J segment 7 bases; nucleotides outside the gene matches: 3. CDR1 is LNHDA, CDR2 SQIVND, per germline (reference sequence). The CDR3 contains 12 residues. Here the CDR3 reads CASSTTGIGYTF. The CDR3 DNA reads TGTGCCAGTAGTACGACAGGGATTGGCTACACCTTC.

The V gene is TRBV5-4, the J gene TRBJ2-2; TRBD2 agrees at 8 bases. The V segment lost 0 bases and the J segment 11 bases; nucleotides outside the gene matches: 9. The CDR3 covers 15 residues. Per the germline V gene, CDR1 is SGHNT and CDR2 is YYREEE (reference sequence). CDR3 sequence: CASSLALERGGELFF. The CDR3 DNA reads TGTGCCAGCAGCTTGGCGCTAGAACGGGGGGGAGAGCTGTTTTTT.

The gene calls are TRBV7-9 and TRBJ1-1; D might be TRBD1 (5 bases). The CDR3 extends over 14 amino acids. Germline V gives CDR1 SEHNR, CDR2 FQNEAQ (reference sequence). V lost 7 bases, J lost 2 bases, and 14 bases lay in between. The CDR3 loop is CASTKDSSNTEAFF. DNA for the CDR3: TGTGCCAGCACAAAAGACAGTTCCAACACTGAAGCTTTCTTT.

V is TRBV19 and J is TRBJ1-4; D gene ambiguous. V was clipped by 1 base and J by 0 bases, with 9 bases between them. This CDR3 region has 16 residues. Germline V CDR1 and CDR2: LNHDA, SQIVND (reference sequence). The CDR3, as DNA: TGTGCCAGTAGTATAGGGGTGGCGGCAACTAATGAAAAACTGTTTTTT. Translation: CASSIGVAATNEKLFF.

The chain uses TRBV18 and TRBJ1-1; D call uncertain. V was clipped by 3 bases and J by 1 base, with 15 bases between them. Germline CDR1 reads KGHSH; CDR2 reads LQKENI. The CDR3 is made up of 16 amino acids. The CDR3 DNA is TGTGCCAGCTCACCCCGGGGAAGGGTGGAGAACACTGAAGCTTTCTTT. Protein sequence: CASSPRGRVENTEAFF.

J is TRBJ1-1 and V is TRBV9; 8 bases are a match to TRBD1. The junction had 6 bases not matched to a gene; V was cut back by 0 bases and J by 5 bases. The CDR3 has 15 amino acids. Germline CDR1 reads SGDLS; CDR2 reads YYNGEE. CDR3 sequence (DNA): TGTGCCAGCAGCGTAGGCAGGGGGCGGGATACTGAAGCTTTCTTT. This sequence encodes CASSVGRGRDTEAFF.

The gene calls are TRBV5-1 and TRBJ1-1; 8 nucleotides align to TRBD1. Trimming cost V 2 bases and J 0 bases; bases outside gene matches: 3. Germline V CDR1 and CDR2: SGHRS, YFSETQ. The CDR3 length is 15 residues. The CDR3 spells CASSFGQGLNTEAFF. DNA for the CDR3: TGCGCCAGCAGCTTCGGACAGGGCTTGAACACTGAAGCTTTCTTT.

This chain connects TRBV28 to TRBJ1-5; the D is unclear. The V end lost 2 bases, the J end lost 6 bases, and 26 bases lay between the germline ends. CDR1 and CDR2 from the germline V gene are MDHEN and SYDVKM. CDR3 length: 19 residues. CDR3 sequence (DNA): TGTGCCAGCAGTTTAATCGCGGGGTTTTTAGAGTTAGGAGGTCAGCCCCAGCATTTT. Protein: CASSLIAGFLELGGQPQHF.